The T cell receptor (beta chain) under discussion was sequenced for a study of T-cell reconstitution after alpha-beta-depleted transplantation in children. This clonotype showed up many times. Preparation of the TCRbeta library used unique molecular identifiers. TCRdb re-analysed the PCR reads in MiXCR, keeping a single row per CDR3 protein. This sample has 190,000 or so distinct CDR3 sequences, with less than 8% found just once. The CDR3 has 14 amino acids. V dropped 2 bases and J dropped 6 bases, with 8 bases sitting between them. This sequence joins TRBV12-3 or TRBV12-4 and TRBJ1-6; D call uncertain. The TCR was taken from a human donor who donated a stem cell graft to a child with Wiskott-Aldrich syndrome. The sample here was PBMCs from the stem cell graft donor, taken from the stem cell graft. The CDR3 DNA is TGTGCCAGCAGTTTAAAAGTATCTAATTCACCCCTCCACTTT. It encodes CASSLKVSNSPLHF.